This TCR beta chain stems from a study of memory CD4+ T cells and cytomegalovirus serostatus. In the study overall: This sample comes from healthy Belgian adults, eight or nine CMV seropositive, roughly 22 seronegative. General study findings and limits: Repertoires predicted CMV serostatus with median bootstrapped AUC of about 0.95. About two fifths of the roughly 150 known CMV-associated TCRbeta sequences appeared in CD4+ memory.

Single viable CD3+CD4+CD8-CD45RO+ cells were sorted as the memory CD4+ T cells. Serum IgG to CMV pp150, pp28, p38 and p52 defined serostatus. The V end was cut by 2 bases, the J end by 2 bases, with 10 bases between. Germline V gives CDR1 LGHNA, CDR2 YSLEER. The CDR3 contains 15 residues. Of note for this clone: Antigen unknown.

TCRdb's table, derived via immunoSEQ multiplex PCR, lists solely in-frame clones and lacks some. The sample lists under 100,000 clones, 75% to 90% occurring once. The receptor was isolated from an adult in good health and CMV-seronegative. This chain uses TRBV4-3 with TRBJ1-3; D not resolved. The sequenced sample was memory CD4+ T cells from blood. In DNA form, the CDR3 reads TGCGCCAGCAGCCAATTACCGGCTCCTGGAAACACCATATATTTT. Translating it yields CASSQLPAPGNTIYF.